The source of this T cell receptor beta chain is a study of cytomegalovirus exposure and HLA in healthy donors (dated by TCRdb to about 2017). Looking at the study overall: According to an earlier analysis of 450 to 650 of the donors, about 170 million T cells yielded roughly 110 million unique TCR beta sequences and 250 to 350 Gb of sequence data. Donor age, sex, ethnicity and CMV serostatus were compiled together with the repertoire data. Genome-wide SNP genotypes for about 65% of the 666 donors were used in a later genetic analysis, which treated that subset as a discovery cohort. High-throughput TCR immunosequencing, statistical association of individual TCRs with disease status, and machine learning were combined to predict cytomegalovirus infection status. Among the roughly 410 genotyped donors, around 81% belonged to the genetic ancestry cluster associated with self-reported Caucasian donors. Using immunosequencing, the study profiled T cell repertoires from fewer than 850 subjects and related those repertoires to cytomegalovirus serostatus. Every repertoire in the discovery cohort had been generated on one and the same sequencing platform. Both class I and class II loci were covered by HLA typing, at four-digit resolution. The study aimed to test whether cataloging public T cell receptors could reveal signatures of past pathogen exposure. On average, roughly 240,000 unique TCR beta nucleotide sequences were sequenced per donor among some 430 genotyped donors of the cohort, with roughly 18% of those sequences being non-productive. An early release that covered roughly 600 HLA-typed donors contained approximately 300 gigabases of sequencing data and 70 million to 100 million unique TCR sequences. Roughly 5 DR-DQ haplotypes were treated as single units for association and clustering because of strong linkage in the cohort. The number of typed donors differed by locus: about 620-630 for A, B, C, DRB1 and DQB1; roughly 510 for DQA1; 600 to 610 for DPA1; and about 450 for DPB1. In addition to the first cohort of about 650 subjects, a separate validation cohort of over 90 different subjects was used. In an earlier analysis of roughly 600 of the donors, high-throughput TCR beta sequencing was used to judge whether each TCR beta V gene segment behaved as functional or pseudogenic. In the later analysis, no new phenotypic data were used to find candidate immune exposures; instead, reliance was placed on TCR beta sequences and their occurrence across donors. A later analysis re-analyzed previously published TCR beta repertoires from approximately 700 donors and added high-resolution HLA genotyping to study TCR occurrence patterns. Findings and caveats that apply to the study as a whole: The classifier was reported to diagnose cytomegalovirus status with high specificity and sensitivity in both the original and validation cohorts. A group of highly shared sequence variants was considered likely to be a technical artifact of the sequencing pipeline. This cohort had only TCR beta chains sequenced, and the lack of alpha or paired-chain data limited which features could be detected. While some public TCRs were present in many individuals, most TCR sequences turned up only very rarely across donors. Because the 87-base-pair reads could not distinguish some IMGT-functional V segments, including TRBV6-2 and TRBV6-3, those segments were excluded. The study gave a list of about 150 TCR beta chains associated with cytomegalovirus. A later analysis associated some 17,000 TCR beta sequences with specific HLA alleles at a false discovery rate of 0.05. In vitro tests confirmed that a few of the cytomegalovirus-associated TCR beta chains recognize cytomegalovirus antigens. The authors suggested that the approach could potentially be generalized to other disease states and immunological phenotypes. HLA typing was unavailable for some donors at each locus, so association tests used only the typed subset. Sequencing depth was assumed to be roughly uniform across donors in the presence/absence analyses, though that assumption may not hold. In a later analysis, several top co-occurrence clusters were reported to appear linked to parvovirus B19, influenza, CMV and Epstein-Barr virus. Over 15 rarely observed V segments, including chromosome 9 orphons, were excluded from the earlier analysis of a few hundred of the donors because counts were too low. CMV serostatus was the only immune exposure information available for the cohort. In a later analysis, HLA-associated TCR beta chains were found to be more clonally expanded and to have lower generation probabilities than equally common non-associated chains. A later analysis found that most CMV-associated TCR beta chains appeared HLA-restricted, with HLA associations seemingly driven largely by CMV exposure. A later analysis found that TCR association rates varied across HLA loci, with DRB1 alleles showing the most associated TCRs and HLA-C alleles the fewest. According to a later genetic analysis, donors in an Asian-associated ancestry cluster had fewer N-insertions in productive TCRs than the approximately 700-donor mean. When HLA alleles, especially DR and DQ, strongly co-occurred, attributing TCR associations to individual alleles was difficult. A further reported finding was that TCR beta sequences accurately predicted the HLA-A and HLA-B alleles for most subjects in the first cohort. Linkage disequilibrium might explain the correlated functional status among segregating V segments, but an unknown experimental factor could not be ruled out. In an earlier analysis of about 600 of the donors, most TCR beta V segments appeared in productive rearrangements about 90% or about 30% of the time, broadly matching IMGT annotations. An association between a missense DCLRE1C variant and V-gene and J-gene trimming of TCR beta chains was found in a later genetic analysis and replicated in an independent cohort.

The CDR3 runs 15 residues from the cysteine to the phenylalanine. Left in the record is the CDR3 DNA by itself, 45 bases read in frame from the first base. CDR1 is given as SGHRS and CDR2 as YFSETQ, both from the germline V gene. V gives up 0 bases and J gives up 0 bases, and the segment between their germline ends measures 9 bases. About this clone: What antigen it recognizes has not been identified. Per-base qualities were not stored, and no clone one base away is much larger.

In total, roughly 710 healthy bone marrow donors made up the cohort. At the time of sampling, every cohort member was nominally healthy, though immune exposures that went unrecorded were likely present. The donor was CMV seronegative and belonged to the group of roughly 330 seronegative cohort members. A peripheral blood sample was provided by each donor, and peripheral blood mononuclear cells were used for TCR beta sequencing. The Qiagen DNeasy Blood Extraction Kit was used to extract genomic DNA from the blood cell samples. The method was the immunoSEQ multiplex PCR assay. A mixture of 60 forward primers for TCR Vbeta segments and 13 reverse primers for TCR Jbeta segments was used in the multiplex PCR. A multiplex PCR assay on genomic DNA amplified the CDR3 region of rearranged TCR beta genes. On the Illumina HiSeq System, the amplified TCR beta libraries were sequenced as 87-base-pair reads. The study's processing was this. Across the 670 or so repertoires, a later analysis counted some 81 million unique TCR beta chains, around 11 million of which were shared by at least two donors. Raw reads were error-corrected and collapsed into unique sequences by a nearest-neighbor algorithm in which closely related sequences were merged to remove PCR and sequencing errors. Alignment of CDR3 sequences to IMGT reference sequences was used to assign V, D and J gene segments. For a sequence to be retained, at least a six-nucleotide match to both a V gene segment and a J gene segment was required. A rearrangement counted as productive if the CDR3 had no stop codons and remained in frame with V and J, and every other rearrangement counted as non-productive. Following IMGT convention, CDR3 was defined as the stretch from the second conserved V-encoded cysteine up to the conserved J-encoded phenylalanine. The earlier analysis of some 550 of the donors excluded any sequence lacking an unambiguous match to a single V gene segment. In an earlier analysis of several hundred of the donors, V segments were called functional above 56.7% productive rearrangements and were called segregating when the between-donor standard deviation exceeded 5%. A statistical classification framework was developed to diagnose cytomegalovirus status using the catalog of TCR beta chain sequences. In a later analysis, V and J genes were assigned by comparing TCR nucleotide sequences against IMGT/GENE-DB human TR gene sequences. In a later analysis, CDR3 sequences and most-parsimonious VDJ recombination scenarios were assigned using the TCRdist pipeline. In a later analysis, each TCR beta chain was defined by its CDR3 amino acid sequence together with its V-gene family, and reads without a unique V-gene family were excluded. A later analysis removed over 500 highly shared, low-generation-probability nucleotide sequences to deal with suspected cross-contamination and a sequencing artifact. For each public chain, a later analysis derived a clonal expansion index from normalized ranks of inferred template counts within each repertoire. Generation probabilities in a later analysis came from a VDJ recombination model fitted to out-of-frame rearrangements, and those results were checked against IGoR. A later analysis scored TCR-TCR, TCR-HLA and TCR-CMV co-occurrence with hypergeometric tests, applying a repertoire-size bias correction to TCR pairs. A later analysis estimated false discovery rates by permuting HLA or CMV assignments 20 times. A later analysis grouped co-occurring TCRs with DBSCAN, adding TCRdist sequence similarity when clustering within HLA-allele-positive subsets. Co-occurrence clustering excluded repertoires with fewer than 30,000 or more than 120,000 public chains, plus five with anomalous nucleotide sharing. Imported from immuneACCESS, the table was reduced by TCRdb to in-frame sequences with V and J called. These copies leave out some clones; in studies compared against another copy, an unresolved V gene accounts for under half, and the cause of the remainder is not known. V, J and clone size reflect that table, while D and trimming were determined from the DNA. A total of 80,000 to 100,000 clones appear in this sample, around 77% of them only once. Of the sample, around 3.5% is held by the ten largest clones.

The V and J genes are TRBV5-1 and TRBJ2-5; too little of a D gene remains to name it. This clonotype originated in a man aged 35 to 55 in good health and CMV-seronegative. Material for sequencing was PBMCs. This receptor carries the CDR3 CASSLVAAYQETQYF. The nucleotide sequence is TGCGCCAGCAGCTTGGTTGCAGCGTACCAAGAGACCCAGTACTTC.